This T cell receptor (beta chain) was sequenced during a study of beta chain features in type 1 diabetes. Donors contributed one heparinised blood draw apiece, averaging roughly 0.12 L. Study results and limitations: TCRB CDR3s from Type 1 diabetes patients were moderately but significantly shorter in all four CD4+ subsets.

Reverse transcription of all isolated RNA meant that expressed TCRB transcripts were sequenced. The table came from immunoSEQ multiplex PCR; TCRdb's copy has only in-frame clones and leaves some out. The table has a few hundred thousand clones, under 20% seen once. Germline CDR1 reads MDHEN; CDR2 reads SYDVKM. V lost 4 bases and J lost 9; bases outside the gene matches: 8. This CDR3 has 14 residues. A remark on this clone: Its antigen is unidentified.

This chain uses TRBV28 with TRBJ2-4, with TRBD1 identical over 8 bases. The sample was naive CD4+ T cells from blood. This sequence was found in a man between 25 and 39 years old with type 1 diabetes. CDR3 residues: CASSSDRGDGIQYF. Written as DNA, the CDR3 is TGTGCCAGCAGTTCAGACAGGGGAGATGGCATTCAGTACTTC.